By sample share, the clone carrying this T cell receptor (beta chain) is medium-sized (0.01 to 0.1%). Its antigen remains unidentified. The data were obtained in a study of metastatic and nonmetastatic thyroid tumors. In the study overall: Samples came from malignant and benign thyroid patients, and repertoires were compared across blood and tumor or nodule tissue. Study results and limitations: The reported finding was significantly higher TCR beta diversity in malignant thyroid tumors relative to benign nodules, in blood and tumor.

Thyroid surgery was preceded by no treatment in any patient. Study processing details: To classify distant metastasis in papillary thyroid cancer, a model was built from CDR3 differences across clinicopathological groups. TCRdb re-clonotyped the PCR reads through MiXCR. TCRdb's processing, not the authors', yielded these V and J calls. In the table there are 20,000 to 25,000 clones, around 21% of which are singletons. The sample comprised blood. The receptor comes from a female donor with papillary thyroid cancer or a benign thyroid nodule (not recorded which). Some clones in this sample may be carry-over from other donors' samples.

The CDR3 region is CASSYERGETQYF. CDR3 nucleotide sequence: TGTGCCAGCAGTTACGAAAGGGGGGAGACCCAGTACTTC. The V gene is TRBV6-5, the J gene TRBJ2-5, with a possible D match to TRBD1 (6 bases). The CDR3 loop spans 13 amino acids. Germline V lookup: CDR1 MNHEY, CDR2 SVGAGI. The V end was cut by 2 bases, the J end by 5 bases, with 9 bases between.